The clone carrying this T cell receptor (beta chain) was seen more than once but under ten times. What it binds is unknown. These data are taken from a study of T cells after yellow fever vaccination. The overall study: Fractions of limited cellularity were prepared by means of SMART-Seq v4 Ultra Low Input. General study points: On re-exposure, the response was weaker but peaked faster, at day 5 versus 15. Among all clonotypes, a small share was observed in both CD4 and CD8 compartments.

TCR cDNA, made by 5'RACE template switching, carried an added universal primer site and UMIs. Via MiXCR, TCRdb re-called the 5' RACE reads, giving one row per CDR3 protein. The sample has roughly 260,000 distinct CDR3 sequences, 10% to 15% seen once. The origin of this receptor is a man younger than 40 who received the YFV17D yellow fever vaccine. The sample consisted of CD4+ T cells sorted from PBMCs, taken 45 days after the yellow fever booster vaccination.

In DNA, the CDR3 is TGTGCCACCAGCAGAGGCCCCCCCGGGAGACTAGCGGTTGAGCAGTTCTTC. Protein: CATSRGPPGRLAVEQFF. The chain uses TRBV15 and TRBJ2-1; 9 positions agree with TRBD2. The CDR3 sequence is 17 residues long. Germline CDR1 LNHNV, CDR2 YYDKDF (reference sequence). J lost 9 bases, V lost 1 base, and 13 bases had no gene match. Complete variable domain (other parts from reference TRBV15 and TRBJ2-1): DAMVIQNPRYQVTQFGKPVTLSCSQTLNHNVMYWYQQKSSQAPKLLFHYYDKDFNNEADTPDNFQSRRPNTSFCFLDIRSPGLGDTAMYLCATSRGPPGRLAVEQFFGPGTRLTVL.